This T cell receptor (beta chain) was identified during a study of breast tumors, draining lymph nodes, adjacent tissues. Samples came from axillary lymph nodes draining the breast cancer. CDR1 and CDR2 from the germline V gene are SGHRS and YFSETQ. CDR3 length: 16 residues. V gave up 4 bases and J gave up 7 bases; unmatched junction bases: 15. This clonotype has a count of ten or more. TCRdb re-analysed the multiplex PCR reads in MiXCR, keeping a single row per CDR3 protein. The table shows roughly 120,000 distinct CDR3 sequences, with about 20% occurring only once. This TCR was recovered from a female donor with breast cancer. Some clones in this sample may be carry-over from other donors' samples. Material for sequencing was axillary lymph node tissue. The V call is TRBV5-1, the J call TRBJ2-5; 8 nucleotides match TRBD2. The CDR3, as DNA: TGCGCCAGCAGCCCCCGGGGGGGGGTAGAGGATGGGACCCAGTACTTC. Protein product: CASSPRGGVEDGTQYF.